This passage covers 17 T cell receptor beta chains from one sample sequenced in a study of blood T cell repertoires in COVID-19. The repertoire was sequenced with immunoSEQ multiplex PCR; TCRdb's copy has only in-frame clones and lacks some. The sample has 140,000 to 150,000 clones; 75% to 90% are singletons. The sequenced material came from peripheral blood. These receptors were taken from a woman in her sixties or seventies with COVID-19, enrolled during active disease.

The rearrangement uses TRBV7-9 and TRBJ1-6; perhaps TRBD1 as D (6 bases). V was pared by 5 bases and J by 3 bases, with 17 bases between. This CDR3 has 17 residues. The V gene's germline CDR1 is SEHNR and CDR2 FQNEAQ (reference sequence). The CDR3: CASSPILDSFYNSPLHF. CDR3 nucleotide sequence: TGTGCCAGCAGCCCCATCCTGGACAGTTTCTATAATTCACCCCTCCACTTT.

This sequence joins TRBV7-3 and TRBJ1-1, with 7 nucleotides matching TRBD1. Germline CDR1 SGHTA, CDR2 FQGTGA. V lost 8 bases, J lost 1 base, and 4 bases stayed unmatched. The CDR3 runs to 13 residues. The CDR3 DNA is TGTGCCAGCGGAGACAGGGCGAACACTGAAGCTTTCTTT. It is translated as CASGDRANTEAFF.

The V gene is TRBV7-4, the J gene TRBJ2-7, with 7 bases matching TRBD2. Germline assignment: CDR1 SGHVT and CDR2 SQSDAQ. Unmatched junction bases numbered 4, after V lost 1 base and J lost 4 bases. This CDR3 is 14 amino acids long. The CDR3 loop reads CASSLGSSGYEQYF. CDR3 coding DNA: TGTGCCAGCAGCTTAGGGTCTAGCGGTTACGAGCAGTACTTC.

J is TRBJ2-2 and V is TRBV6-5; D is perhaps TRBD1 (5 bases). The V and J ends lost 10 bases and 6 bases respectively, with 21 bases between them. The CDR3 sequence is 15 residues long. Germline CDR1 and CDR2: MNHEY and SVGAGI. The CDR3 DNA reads TGTGCCATTCAAAAGGGGAAAACATACGCCGGGGAGCTGTTTTTT. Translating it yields CAIQKGKTYAGELFF.

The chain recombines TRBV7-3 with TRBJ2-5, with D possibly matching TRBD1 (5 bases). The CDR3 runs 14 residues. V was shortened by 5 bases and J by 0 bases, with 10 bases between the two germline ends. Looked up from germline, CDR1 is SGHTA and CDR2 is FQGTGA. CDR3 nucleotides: TGTGCCAGCAGCCCCTCAGGGTACCAAGAGACCCAGTACTTC. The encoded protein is CASSPSGYQETQYF.

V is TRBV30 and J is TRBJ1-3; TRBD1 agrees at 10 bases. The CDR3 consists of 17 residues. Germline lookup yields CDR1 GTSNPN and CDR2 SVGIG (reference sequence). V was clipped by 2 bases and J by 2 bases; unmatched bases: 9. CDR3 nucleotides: TGTGCCTGGAGTTACCCGGGACAGGGGATAGCTGGAAACACCATATATTTT. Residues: CAWSYPGQGIAGNTIYF.

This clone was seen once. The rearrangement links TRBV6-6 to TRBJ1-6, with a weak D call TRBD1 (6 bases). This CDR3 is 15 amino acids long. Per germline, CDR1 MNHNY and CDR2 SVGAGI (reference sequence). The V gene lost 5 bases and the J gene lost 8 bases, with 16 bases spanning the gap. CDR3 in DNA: TGTGCCAGCAGTGTCGAGACAGGATCGGATTCACCCCTCCACTTT. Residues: CASSVETGSDSPLHF.

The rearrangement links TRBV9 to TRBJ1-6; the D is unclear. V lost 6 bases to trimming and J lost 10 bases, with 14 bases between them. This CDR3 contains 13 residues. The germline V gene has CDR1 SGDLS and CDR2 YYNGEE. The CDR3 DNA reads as TGTGCCAGCACCCAATCGCTAAACTCACCCCTCCACTTT. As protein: CASTQSLNSPLHF.

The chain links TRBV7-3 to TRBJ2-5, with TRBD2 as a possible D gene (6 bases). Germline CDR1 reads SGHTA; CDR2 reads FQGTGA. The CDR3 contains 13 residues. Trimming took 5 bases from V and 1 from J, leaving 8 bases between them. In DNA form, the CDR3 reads TGTGCCAGCAGCATTAGCGGCCAAGAGACCCAGTACTTC. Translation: CASSISGQETQYF.

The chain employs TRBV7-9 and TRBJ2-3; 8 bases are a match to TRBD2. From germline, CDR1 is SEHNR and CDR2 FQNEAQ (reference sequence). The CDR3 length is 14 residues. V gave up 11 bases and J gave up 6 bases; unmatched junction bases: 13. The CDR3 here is CACREGRAADTQYF. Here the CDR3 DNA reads TGTGCCTGTCGGGAGGGACGAGCCGCGGATACGCAGTATTTT.

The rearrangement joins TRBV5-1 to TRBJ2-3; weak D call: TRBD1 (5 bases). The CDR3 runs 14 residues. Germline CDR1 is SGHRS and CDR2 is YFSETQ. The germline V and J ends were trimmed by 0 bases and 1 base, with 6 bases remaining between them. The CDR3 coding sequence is TGCGCCAGCAGCTTGGCACAGGGCACAGATACGCAGTATTTT. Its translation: CASSLAQGTDTQYF.

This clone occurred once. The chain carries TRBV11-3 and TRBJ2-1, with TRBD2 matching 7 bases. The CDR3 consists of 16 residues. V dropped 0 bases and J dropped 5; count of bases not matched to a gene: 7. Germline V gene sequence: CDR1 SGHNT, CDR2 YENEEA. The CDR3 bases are TGTGCCAGCAGCTTAGATGGAGCGGGGAGAGACAATGAGCAGTTCTTC. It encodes CASSLDGAGRDNEQFF.

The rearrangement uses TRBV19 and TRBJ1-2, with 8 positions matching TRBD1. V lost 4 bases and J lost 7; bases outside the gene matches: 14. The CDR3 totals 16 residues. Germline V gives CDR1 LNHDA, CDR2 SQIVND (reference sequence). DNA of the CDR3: TGTGCCAGTAGTAAGCGACAGGGGAAGGGCTTCGCTGGCTACACCTTC. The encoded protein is CASSKRQGKGFAGYTF.

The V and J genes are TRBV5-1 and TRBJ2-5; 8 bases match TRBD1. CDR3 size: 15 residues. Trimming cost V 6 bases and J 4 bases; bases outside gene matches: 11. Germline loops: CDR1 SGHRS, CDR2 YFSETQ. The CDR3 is CASTPGQGAGETQYF. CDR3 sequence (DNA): TGCGCCAGCACCCCGGGTCAGGGGGCGGGAGAGACCCAGTACTTC.

The CDR3 DNA sequence: TGTGCCAGCATCGGGCAGGGGGTTTATCAGCCCCAGCATTTT. It encodes CASIGQGVYQPQHF. The V and J genes are TRBV6-5 and TRBJ1-5, with 7 bases identical to TRBD1. Germline V lookup: CDR1 MNHEY, CDR2 SVGAGI. There are 14 residues in the CDR3. V trimming: 7 bases; J trimming: 5 bases; junction bases outside the gene matches: 8.

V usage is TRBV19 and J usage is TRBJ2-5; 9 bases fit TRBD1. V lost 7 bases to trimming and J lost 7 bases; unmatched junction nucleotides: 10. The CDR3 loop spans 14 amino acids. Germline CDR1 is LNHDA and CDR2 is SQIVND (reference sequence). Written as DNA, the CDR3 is TGTGCCAGTAACGCTCCGGGACAGGGTAGGACCCAGTACTTC. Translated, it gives CASNAPGQGRTQYF.

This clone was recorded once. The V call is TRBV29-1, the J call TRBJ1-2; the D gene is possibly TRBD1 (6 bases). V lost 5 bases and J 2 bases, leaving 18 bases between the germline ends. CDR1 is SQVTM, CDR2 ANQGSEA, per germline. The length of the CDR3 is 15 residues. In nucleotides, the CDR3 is TGCAGCGTTCCTGAAATAGGACAGAAAAACTATGGCTACACCTTC. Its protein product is CSVPEIGQKNYGYTF.